Presented here are 10 T cell receptor beta chains from one specimen sequenced in a study of control samples from healthy donors and cancer patients. The data were produced by immunoSEQ multiplex PCR, yet TCRdb's version contains in-frame clones alone and is incomplete. The sample contains around 130,000 clones, roughly 86% of which appear only once. The sequencing input was PBMCs. The receptors derive from a man aged 45-60 years with head and neck cancer.

This chain uses TRBV10-3 with TRBJ2-5, with TRBD2 as a possible D gene (6 bases). Germline values: CDR1 ENHRY, CDR2 SYGVKD. The CDR3 length is 14 residues. Trimming left V 6 bases short and J 2 bases short, with 13 bases between. This CDR3 reads CAIRGGLAQETQYF. In DNA form, the CDR3 reads TGTGCCATCAGGGGGGGTCTAGCGCAAGAGACCCAGTACTTC.

This chain joins TRBV6-5 and TRBJ2-5; D might be TRBD1 (5 bases). The germline CDR1 and CDR2 sequences are MNHEY and SVGAGI. This CDR3 contains 14 residues. Trimming left V 3 bases short and J 5 bases short, with 13 bases between. For the CDR3, the DNA is TGTGCCAGCAGTTATGGGGCCAAAGGGGAGACCCAGTACTTC. It codes for CASSYGAKGETQYF.

The chain combines TRBV29-1 with TRBJ2-7; 10 positions agree with TRBD1. CDR1 is SQVTM, CDR2 ANQGSEA, per germline. Trimming took 3 bases from V and 1 from J; bases not matched to a gene: 3. The CDR3 covers 14 residues. This CDR3 is CSVDKGQGSYEQYF. Here the CDR3 DNA reads TGCAGCGTTGACAAGGGACAGGGGTCCTACGAGCAGTACTTC.

This chain links TRBV14 with TRBJ2-1, with D possibly being TRBD2 (5 bases). Germline V CDR1 and CDR2: SGHDN, FVKESK. Deletions cut 1 base from V and 0 bases from J, with 7 bases between. This CDR3 spans 15 amino acids. CDR3 DNA sequence: TGTGCCAGCAGCCAAGGTGGGAGCTCCTACAATGAGCAGTTCTTC. Its protein product is CASSQGGSSYNEQFF.

The gene calls are TRBV5-1 and TRBJ2-5, with D tentatively TRBD2 (6 bases). V was cut by 6 bases and J by 6 bases, with 15 bases left in between. The CDR3 extends over 13 amino acids. From germline, CDR1 is SGHRS and CDR2 YFSETQ. CDR3 nucleotide sequence: TGCGCCAGCATGGGGGGATACGAGCAGACCCAGTACTTC. Its protein is CASMGGYEQTQYF.

About this clone itself: In the same sample, other DNA sequences code for this CDR3. The genes are TRBV7-9 and TRBJ2-7, with D hard to call. CDR1 is SEHNR and CDR2 is FQNEAQ in the germline V gene (reference sequence). V lost 1 base and J 3 bases, leaving 4 bases between the germline ends. The CDR3 totals 12 residues. The CDR3 is CASSLVGYEQYF. CDR3 in DNA: TGTGCCAGCAGCTTAGTAGGCTACGAGCAGTACTTC.

The genes are TRBV27 and TRBJ1-2; D uncertain. Germline V gives CDR1 MNHEY, CDR2 SMNVEV (reference sequence). The CDR3 is 14 amino acids. Trimming left V 6 bases short and J 5 bases short, with 16 bases between. The CDR3 here is CASRESIFGYGYTF. DNA of the CDR3: TGTGCCAGCAGAGAGAGTATCTTTGGGTATGGCTACACCTTC.

This chain connects TRBV19 to TRBJ1-5; D is unresolved. Trimming left V 10 bases short and J 1 base short, with 14 bases between. The CDR3 is made up of 14 amino acids. Germline-derived CDR1 and CDR2 are LNHDA and SQIVND (reference sequence). The CDR3 protein is CATLDLGSNQPQHF. In DNA form, the CDR3 reads TGTGCCACCTTGGACCTTGGCAGCAATCAGCCCCAGCATTTT.

The CDR3 spells CASSPTFSPHGYTF. CDR3 DNA sequence: TGTGCCAGCAGTCCCACATTCTCCCCCCATGGCTACACCTTC. The J gene is TRBJ1-2, the V gene TRBV27; no definite D call. In germline, CDR1 is MNHEY, CDR2 SMNVEV (reference sequence). This CDR3 is 14 amino acids long. Trimming stripped 5 bases from V and 6 bases from J, with 16 bases between.

The V and J genes are TRBV6-6 and TRBJ2-2; D unresolved. CDR1 and CDR2 (germline): MNHNY, SVGAGI (reference sequence). The CDR3 runs to 15 residues. V was pared by 0 bases and J by 4 bases, with 9 bases between. As DNA, the CDR3 is TGTGCCAGCAGTTACTCGGGTCCAGCCACCGGGGAGCTGTTTTTT. Translating it yields CASSYSGPATGELFF.